The TCR beta chain described here comes from a study of cytomegalovirus exposure and HLA in healthy donors. Regarding the study as a whole: Usually a TCR sequence was rare, but some public TCRs were found in many donors. A few CMV-associated chains were confirmed in vitro to be specific for CMV antigens.

Worth noting for this clone: Its antigen is undetermined.

J was trimmed by 0 bases and V by 10 bases; bases with no gene match: 12. Germline V gives CDR1 WSHSY, CDR2 SAAADI. The length of the CDR3 is 16 residues. Repertoires were generated with immunoSEQ multiplex PCR, while TCRdb's copy carries only in-frame clones and drops some. The table has approximately 97,000 clones, about 94% seen once. This receptor was taken from a woman aged 25-40 years in good health and CMV-seropositive. This rearrangement joins TRBV10-2 to TRBJ1-5, with TRBD1 identical over 7 bases. The sample comprised PBMCs. The CDR3 DNA sequence: TGCGCCACCTTGGATGGGACAGTCTATAGCAATCAGCCCCAGCATTTT. The encoded protein is CATLDGTVYSNQPQHF.